This passage covers 3 T cell receptor beta chains from one sample sequenced in a study of blood T cell repertoires in COVID-19. The method was immunoSEQ multiplex PCR; TCRdb's version includes in-frame clones alone and lacks a portion of them. The sample yields about 140,000 clones, 84% seen once. The sequenced sample was peripheral blood. These receptors came from a human donor in a cohort sampled during active COVID-19.

The chain couples TRBV18 to TRBJ2-3; the D gene is possibly TRBD1 (6 bases). Trimming stripped 4 bases from V and 2 bases from J, with 10 bases between. The CDR3 consists of 14 residues. From germline, CDR1 is KGHSH and CDR2 LQKENI. The CDR3, as DNA: TGTGCCAGCTCACGGACAGAAATCACAGATACGCAGTATTTT. This sequence encodes CASSRTEITDTQYF.

V gene TRBV9 combines with J gene TRBJ2-2, with 13 bases aligning to TRBD2. This CDR3 has 18 residues. Germline loops: CDR1 SGDLS, CDR2 YYNGEE. V shed 4 bases and J 0 bases; nucleotides not matched to a gene: 6. The CDR3 DNA reads as TGTGCCAGCAGCAAAGGACTAGCGGGGGACCCGAACACCGGGGAGCTGTTTTTT. Its translation: CASSKGLAGDPNTGELFF.

The chain joins TRBV10-3 to TRBJ2-7; D gene unclear. V was cut by 0 bases and J by 9 bases, with 12 bases left in between. Germline V CDR1 and CDR2: ENHRY, SYGVKD. There are 13 residues in the CDR3. The CDR3 reads CAISESPSLGQYF. The CDR3 DNA sequence: TGTGCCATCAGTGAGTCACCTTCTCTCGGGCAGTACTTC.